What follows are 25 T cell receptor beta chains derived from one specimen sequenced in a study of T cell responses to AZD1222 COVID-19 vaccine. Profiled with immunoSEQ multiplex PCR; TCRdb holds only in-frame clones, not every one. The sample holds around 120,000 clones; 93% are singletons and the top ten take approximately 5%. This specimen was peripheral blood, taken 28 days after the second AZD1222 dose. The receptors originated from an adult who received the AZD1222 COVID-19 vaccine.

This chain joins TRBV9 and TRBJ1-1; D uncertain. V was clipped by 2 bases and J by 5 bases, with 10 bases between them. Germline CDR1 is SGDLS and CDR2 is YYNGEE. The CDR3 is 13 amino acids. This CDR3 is CASSVTLGTEAFF. The CDR3 nucleotides read TGTGCCAGCAGCGTGACGTTAGGAACTGAAGCTTTCTTT.

V usage is TRBV6-5 and J usage is TRBJ2-7, with TRBD2 matching over 9 bases. This CDR3 is built from 14 residues. Unmatched junction bases numbered 6, after V lost 6 bases and J lost 3 bases. Germline CDR1 MNHEY, CDR2 SVGAGI. Here the CDR3 reads CASRPRGGHYEQYF. The CDR3 nucleotides read TGTGCCAGCAGACCGCGGGGGGGCCACTACGAGCAGTACTTC.

The genes are TRBV28 and TRBJ1-2; TRBD1 aligns across 7 bases. The V segment lost 1 base and the J segment 6 bases; nucleotides outside the gene matches: 5. This CDR3 contains 14 residues. Germline CDR1 MDHEN, CDR2 SYDVKM. The CDR3 DNA sequence: TGTGCCAGCAGTTTATTGCTACAGGGGAATGGCTACACCTTC. Translated: CASSLLLQGNGYTF.

The chain couples TRBV7-2 to TRBJ1-2; 12 bases map to TRBD1. CDR1 and CDR2 (germline): SGHTA, FQGNSA. The CDR3 extends over 14 amino acids. The V segment lost 1 base and the J segment 8 bases; nucleotides outside the gene matches: 2. DNA of the CDR3: TGTGCCAGCAGCTTAGGGGGGACAGGGGGCGGCTACACCTTC. Amino acids: CASSLGGTGGGYTF.

The chain is built from TRBV28 and TRBJ1-4; no clear D gene. Per germline, CDR1 MDHEN and CDR2 SYDVKM. V was cut by 2 bases and J by 8 bases, with 9 bases left in between. This CDR3 has 13 residues. The CDR3 sequence: CASSLNMGEKLFF. DNA of the CDR3: TGTGCCAGCAGTTTAAACATGGGGGAAAAACTGTTTTTT.

Comments on this clone: A read error may account for a junction end that differs from germline. V usage is TRBV6-2 or TRBV6-3 and J usage is TRBJ2-7; D unclear. CDR1 is MNHEY, CDR2 SVGEGT, per germline. The CDR3 has 11 residues. The CDR3: CASSPSHEQYF. The CDR3 DNA is TGTGCCAGCAGCCCCTCCCACGAGCAGTACTTC.

Only one count was recorded for this clone. The chain carries TRBV6-5 and TRBJ1-5; no firm D call. V was cut by 8 bases and J by 6 bases, with 17 bases left in between. The length of the CDR3 is 14 residues. Germline CDR1 is MNHEY and CDR2 is SVGAGI. For the CDR3, the DNA is TGTGCCAGCGGCAACCGGGTTAAGGGTCAGCCCCAGCATTTT. Translated, it gives CASGNRVKGQPQHF.

The chain carries TRBV4-3 and TRBJ2-3; D ambiguous. Germline loops: CDR1 LGHNA, CDR2 YSLEER. The CDR3 extends over 15 amino acids. Trimming removed 1 base from V and 3 bases from J, with 11 bases in between. CDR3 sequence: CASSQGASRTDTQYF. In DNA, the CDR3 is TGCGCCAGCAGCCAAGGTGCTAGTCGAACAGATACGCAGTATTTT.

The sample holds one count of this clone. The chain couples TRBV19 to TRBJ1-5, with TRBD1 matching 9 bases. CDR3 length equals 14 residues. The germline V gene has CDR1 LNHDA and CDR2 SQIVND (reference sequence). With 4 bases clipped from V and 6 bases from J, the junction kept 4 bases outside the gene matches. In nucleotides, the CDR3 is TGTGCCAGTAGTACAACAGGGGGCTTTCAGCCCCAGCATTTT. Translated: CASSTTGGFQPQHF. Full variable domain (remainder filled in from reference TRBV19 and TRBJ1-5): DGGITQSPKYLFRKEGQNVTLSCEQNLNHDAMYWYRQDPGQGLRLIYYSQIVNDFQKGDIAEGYSVSREKKESFPLTVTSAQKNPTAFYLCASSTTGGFQPQHFGDGTRLSIL.

The chain recombines TRBV5-4 with TRBJ2-1; TRBD2 is a possible D gene (5 bases). Germline loops: CDR1 SGHNT, CDR2 YYREEE (reference sequence). The CDR3 extends over 16 amino acids. The germline V and J ends were trimmed by 4 bases and 0 bases, with 14 bases remaining between them. The CDR3 loop reads CASSPSAASSYNEQFF. The CDR3 nucleotides read TGTGCCAGCAGCCCCTCAGCGGCCAGCTCCTACAATGAGCAGTTCTTC.

A single count supports this clone. This chain uses TRBV19 with TRBJ2-2; D ambiguous. Germline lookup yields CDR1 LNHDA and CDR2 SQIVND (reference sequence). The CDR3 has 14 residues. Trimming left V 1 base short and J 6 bases short, with 9 bases between. The CDR3 reads CASSIVQVSGELFF. DNA for the CDR3: TGTGCCAGTAGTATAGTCCAAGTCTCCGGGGAGCTGTTTTTT.

The chain is built from TRBV3-1 (or the pseudogene TRBV3-2) and TRBJ1-5, with D hard to call. Between the trimmed V and J ends, which lost 2 bases and 0 bases, there was a span of 2 bases. The CDR3 extends over 13 amino acids. CDR1 LGHDT and CDR2 YNNKEL come from the germline V gene (reference sequence). CDR3 region: CASSQSSNQPQHF. DNA of the CDR3: TGTGCCAGCAGCCAAAGTAGCAATCAGCCCCAGCATTTT.

The chain couples TRBV19 to TRBJ1-5; D ambiguous. The V gene's germline CDR1 is LNHDA and CDR2 SQIVND (reference sequence). This CDR3 contains 16 residues. V gave up 5 bases and J gave up 2 bases, with 16 bases separating them. CDR3 residues: CASSYEGRMGNQPQHF. In DNA form, the CDR3 reads TGTGCCAGTAGTTATGAGGGTAGGATGGGCAATCAGCCCCAGCATTTT.

The genes are TRBV6-1 and TRBJ1-6; no clear D. The ends were cut back, 2 bases at V and 7 bases at J, with 6 bases in the middle. Germline-derived CDR1 and CDR2 are MNHNS and SASEGT. The CDR3 length is 13 residues. The DNA of the CDR3 is TGTGCCAGCAGTGAAAGGGAAAATTCACCCCTCCACTTT. Translating it yields CASSERENSPLHF.

The chain carries TRBV12-5 and TRBJ2-1; TRBD2 agrees at 9 bases. The V and J ends lost 2 bases and 9 bases, in that order; junction bases with no gene match: 8. CDR1 LGHNT and CDR2 FRNRAP come from the germline V gene. This CDR3 comprises 15 residues. The CDR3 sequence: CASGLQAGGRIEQFF. CDR3 nucleotide sequence: TGTGCTAGTGGTTTGCAGGCGGGAGGGAGGATTGAGCAGTTCTTC.

The chain uses TRBV11-3 and TRBJ2-3; 7 nucleotides align to TRBD2. This CDR3 has 17 residues. Looked up from germline, CDR1 is SGHNT and CDR2 is YENEEA. V shed 8 bases, J shed 3 bases, and the junction held 17 bases outside the gene matches. The DNA for the CDR3 is TGTGCCAGCTCCAAGGGCGGCGGGGGATGGAGGACAGATACGCAGTATTTT. This sequence encodes CASSKGGGGWRTDTQYF.

The J gene is TRBJ2-2, the V gene TRBV24-1; 7 nucleotides match TRBD1. This CDR3 comprises 16 residues. The germline V gene has CDR1 KGHDR and CDR2 SFDVKD. Germline trimming cut 2 bases from V and 3 bases from J; bases unmatched to any gene: 5. This CDR3 reads CATSDSDRAYTGELFF. The CDR3 bases are TGTGCCACCAGTGATTCCGACAGGGCGTACACCGGGGAGCTGTTTTTT.

The chain couples TRBV9 to TRBJ2-7; no clear D gene. Trimming took 0 bases from V and 3 from J, leaving 13 bases between them. This CDR3 spans 15 amino acids. The germline V gene has CDR1 SGDLS and CDR2 YYNGEE. CDR3 DNA sequence: TGTGCCAGCAGCGTAGCTGGAGAACAGTTCTACGAGCAGTACTTC. This codes for CASSVAGEQFYEQYF.

The CDR3 loop reads CASRTDTYGYTF. The DNA for the CDR3 is TGTGCCAGTAGGACGGACACGTATGGCTACACCTTC. The chain combines TRBV19 with TRBJ1-2; D is perhaps TRBD1 (5 bases). Looked up from germline, CDR1 is LNHDA and CDR2 is SQIVND (reference sequence). V lost 6 bases and J 5 bases, leaving 10 bases between the germline ends. This CDR3 region has 12 residues.

The chain employs TRBV9 and TRBJ2-1; D is perhaps TRBD1 or TRBD2 (6 bases each). CDR1 is SGDLS, CDR2 YYNGEE, per germline. CDR3 length equals 14 residues. V lost 3 bases and J lost 9, with 16 bases in between. CDR3 amino acids: CASSAGDGGSEQFF. The DNA of the CDR3 is TGTGCCAGCAGCGCCGGGGACGGGGGCAGTGAGCAGTTCTTC.

In this sample, this clone turned up once. V usage is TRBV7-2 and J usage is TRBJ1-5; D perhaps matches TRBD1 (5 bases). Germline values: CDR1 SGHTA, CDR2 FQGNSA. Trimming stripped 5 bases from V and 6 bases from J, with 14 bases between. The CDR3 consists of 14 residues. CDR3 amino acids: CASSAGIFGQPQHF. Written as DNA, the CDR3 is TGTGCCAGCAGCGCAGGGATCTTCGGTCAGCCCCAGCATTTT.

The V gene is TRBV4-3, the J gene TRBJ2-5; D is perhaps TRBD1 (6 bases). The CDR3 extends over 15 amino acids. Germline V gives CDR1 LGHNA, CDR2 YSLEER. V lost 0 bases, J lost 3 bases, and 11 bases lay in between. The DNA of the CDR3 is TGCGCCAGCAGCCAAGATGACAGGAATGAAGAGACCCAGTACTTC. This sequence encodes CASSQDDRNEETQYF.

The chain joins TRBV3-1 (or the pseudogene TRBV3-2) to TRBJ1-2; a weak D match, TRBD1 (6 bases). This CDR3 region has 13 residues. Deletions cut 3 bases from V and 8 bases from J, with 13 bases between. Germline CDR1 and CDR2: LGHDT and YNNKEL (reference sequence). In DNA, the CDR3 is TGTGCCAGCAGCCAGCAGGGGCTTGGCGGCTACACCTTC. Translation gives CASSQQGLGGYTF.

The chain uses TRBV5-1 and TRBJ1-2; D unclear. From germline, CDR1 is SGHRS and CDR2 YFSETQ. There are 13 residues in the CDR3. V lost 1 base to trimming and J lost 4 bases, with 8 bases between them. The CDR3 reads CASSLLDTYGYTF. The DNA of the CDR3 is TGCGCCAGCAGCTTGCTCGACACCTATGGCTACACCTTC. The full variable domain, rest sourced from reference TRBV5-1 and TRBJ1-2, is KAGVTQTPRYLIKTRGQQVTLSCSPISGHRSVSWYQQTPGQGLQFLFEYFSETQRNKGNFPGRFSGRQFSNSRSEMNVSTLELGDSALYLCASSLLDTYGYTFGSGTRLTVV.

The count of this clone is one. This chain connects TRBV6-4 to TRBJ2-3; D call uncertain. V lost 3 bases and J lost 6, with 10 bases in between. The CDR3 is made up of 13 amino acids. Looked up from germline, CDR1 is MRHNA and CDR2 is SNTAGT. The CDR3 spells CASSEGSGDTQYF. CDR3 coding DNA: TGTGCCAGCAGTGAAGGTTCCGGGGATACGCAGTATTTT.